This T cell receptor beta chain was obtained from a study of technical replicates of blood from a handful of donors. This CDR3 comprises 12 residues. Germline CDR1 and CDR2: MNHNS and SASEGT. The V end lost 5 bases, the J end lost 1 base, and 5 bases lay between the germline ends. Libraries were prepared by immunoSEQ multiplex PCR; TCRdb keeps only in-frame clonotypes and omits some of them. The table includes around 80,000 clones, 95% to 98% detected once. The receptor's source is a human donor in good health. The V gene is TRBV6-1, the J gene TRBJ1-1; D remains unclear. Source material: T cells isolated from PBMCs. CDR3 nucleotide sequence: TGTGCCAGCAGTTCCAAGAACACTGAAGCTTTCTTT. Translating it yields CASSSKNTEAFF.